The rows below give T cell receptor beta chains drawn from one sample of a study of shared clonotypes between healthy human individuals. Data came from immunoSEQ multiplex PCR; TCRdb stores just in-frame clones and leaves some out. The repertoire holds 550,000 to 700,000 clones, with approximately 73% as singletons. Specimen: memory CD4+ T cells sorted from blood. All receptors derive from a woman younger than 45 in good health. CDR3s include the opening cysteine and the closing phenylalanine or tryptophan. The D gene is left open where the match is weak. Clone sizes are given selectively: once, few, many, or a class where the clone is expanded.

D,J,V,size,CDR3,DNA
TRBD2,TRBJ2-7,TRBV4-1,NA,CASSQGLIAGSRYEQYF,TGCGCCAGCAGCCAAGGACTTATAGCGGGGTCCCGCTACGAGCAGTACTTC
NA,TRBJ2-2,TRBV7-9,NA,CASSLVTIPGELFF,TGTGCCAGCAGCTTAGTTACCATACCAGGGGAGCTGTTTTTT
NA,TRBJ2-2,TRBV5-5,NA,CASSYAPSNTGELFF,TGTGCCAGCAGCTATGCCCCATCGAACACCGGGGAGCTGTTTTTT
NA,TRBJ2-5,TRBV7-7,few,CASSGGYQETQYF,TGTGCCAGCAGCGGGGGATACCAAGAGACCCAGTACTTC
NA,TRBJ1-4,TRBV28,NA,CASSPQGLAGEKLFF,TGTGCCAGCAGCCCCCAGGGGCTCGCGGGTGAAAAACTGTTTTTT
TRBD2,TRBJ2-4,TRBV7-2,NA,CASSFRVTSNREGGNIQYF,TGTGCCAGCAGCTTTCGGGTTACTAGCAATCGGGAGGGAGGGAACATTCAGTACTTC
TRBD2,TRBJ2-5,TRBV9,few,CASSVGTSGASQETQYF,TGTGCCAGCAGCGTAGGGACTAGCGGAGCCAGTCAAGAGACCCAGTACTTC
NA,TRBJ2-3,TRBV6-1,NA,CASSTGAYYTDTQYF,TGTGCCAGCAGTACCGGGGCCTACTACACAGATACGCAGTATTTT
NA,TRBJ2-7,TRBV6-5,NA,CASSPHYEQYF,TGTGCCAGCAGTCCTCACTACGAGCAGTACTTC
TRBD2,TRBJ2-1,TRBV25-1,once,CASSEFGRLAGDNEQFF,TGTGCCAGCAGTGAATTTGGGCGGCTAGCGGGGGACAATGAGCAGTTCTTC